The clone carrying this T cell receptor (beta chain) was seen more than once but under ten times. CDR3 length equals 14 residues. With 5 bases removed from V and 1 base from J, the gap between germline ends came to 12 bases. In germline, CDR1 is SEHNR, CDR2 FQNEAQ (reference sequence). The data are from a study of beta chain features in type 1 diabetes. In the study overall: Examined across all samples were roughly 100 million sorted cells.

TCRB transcripts that were expressed got sequenced, as all of the isolated RNA had been reverse transcribed. Using immunoSEQ multiplex PCR, the repertoire was profiled, and TCRdb retains in-frame clones only, with some absent. Counted here are 970,000 or so clones, 15% to 20% occurring once; the ten biggest clones make up about 0.025%. The sample was naive CD4+ T cells from blood. The receptor's source is a woman aged 18-30 years in good health. J is TRBJ2-7 and V is TRBV7-9; D might be TRBD1 (6 bases). The CDR3, as DNA: TGTGCCAGCAGCCACAGGGTAGGGTCCTACGAGCAGTACTTC. Translated, it gives CASSHRVGSYEQYF.